This T cell receptor (beta chain) emerged from a study of T cell changes during pregnancy in multiple sclerosis. TCRdb keeps only in-frame clones here, not all; method: immunoSEQ multiplex PCR. The sample includes 55,000 to 85,000 clones, 90% of them seen just once. Sequencing used peripheral blood, obtained in the third trimester of pregnancy. The clonotype comes from a female donor with multiple sclerosis, enrolled in a pregnancy study.

The CDR3, as DNA: TGCACCAGCAGCCAAACCCAGCGGGAGGGCCTTGATAGCAAAAACATTCAGTACTTC. Translating it yields CTSSQTQREGLDSKNIQYF. The V gene is TRBV1, the J gene TRBJ2-4; the D call in the table, TRBD2, was not verified against the DNA. TRBV1 is designated a pseudogene. This CDR3 has 19 amino acids.